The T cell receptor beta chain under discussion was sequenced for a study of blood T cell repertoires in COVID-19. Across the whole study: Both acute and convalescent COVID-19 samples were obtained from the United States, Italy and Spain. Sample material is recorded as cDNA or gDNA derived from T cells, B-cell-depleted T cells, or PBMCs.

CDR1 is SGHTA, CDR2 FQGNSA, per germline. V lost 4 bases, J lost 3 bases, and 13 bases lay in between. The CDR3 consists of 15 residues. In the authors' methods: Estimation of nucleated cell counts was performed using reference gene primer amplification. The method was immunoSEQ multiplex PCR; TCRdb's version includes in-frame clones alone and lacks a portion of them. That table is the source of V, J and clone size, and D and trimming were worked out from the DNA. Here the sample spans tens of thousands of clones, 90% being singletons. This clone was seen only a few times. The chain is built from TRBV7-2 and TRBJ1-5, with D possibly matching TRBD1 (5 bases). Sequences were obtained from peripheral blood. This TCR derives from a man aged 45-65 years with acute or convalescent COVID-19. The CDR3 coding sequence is TGTGCCAGCAGCTCGGGGGGAGGTATCAATCAGCCCCAGCATTTT. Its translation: CASSSGGGINQPQHF.